This is a list of T cell receptor beta chains from one sample in a study of CD8 T cells in Susac syndrome. MiXCR, run by TCRdb on the immunoSEQ multiplex PCR reads, gives a single entry per CDR3 protein. The sample lists under 200,000 distinct CDR3 sequences, 90% to 95% occurring once. Material for sequencing was CD4+ T cells from PBMCs. The receptors here all came from a human donor in good health. CDR3s include the opening cysteine and the closing phenylalanine or tryptophan. D genes are given only for firm matches. Where a row states a size, it is once, few, many or the class of an expanded clone; other rows omit it.

TRBJ1-2 | . | TRBV2 | . | TGTGCCAGCAGTGAAGCACTGATGCTACATTTTAGGGGCTACACCTTC | CASSEALMLHFRGYTF
TRBJ2-7 | . | TRBV19 | TRBD1 | TGTGCCAGTAGTCCAAGGGACAGGGGGGCCTACGAGCAGTACTTC | CASSPRDRGAYEQYF
TRBJ2-2 | . | TRBV9 | . | TGTGCCAGCGCGAGGGGGTCGGACACCGGGGAGCTGTTTTTT | CASARGSDTGELFF
TRBJ2-1 | . | TRBV9 | TRBD1 | TGTGCCAGCAGCCCTCCACCGGGACAGGGAGATATTGGCTCCTACAATGAGCAGTTCTTC | CASSPPPGQGDIGSYNEQFF
TRBJ2-7 | . | TRBV11-3 | . | TGTGCCAGCAGCTTAGAAACCGGGGGCGGAATCTACGAGCAGTACTTC | CASSLETGGGIYEQYF
TRBJ2-3 | . | TRBV24-1 | . | TGTGCCACCGCTCAGTGGGGTGAGGATACGCAGTATTTT | CATAQWGEDTQYF
TRBJ2-3 | . | TRBV24-1 | TRBD2 | TGTGCCACCAGTGACCGCGGGAGGAGCACAGATACGCAGTATTTT | CATSDRGRSTDTQYF
TRBJ2-5 | . | TRBV6-5 | TRBD1 | TGTGCCAGCAGTGGACAGGGGATCGGGCAGACCCAGTACTTC | CASSGQGIGQTQYF
TRBJ1-6 | . | TRBV7-2 | . | TGTGCCAGCAGCTTGCGACAGGTTAATTCACCCCTCCACTTT | CASSLRQVNSPLHF
TRBJ2-2 | . | TRBV29-1 | TRBD1 | TGCAGCGTGGGGGGACAGGGGGCAGTGTTTTTT | CSVGGQGAVFF
TRBJ1-2 | . | TRBV3-1 | . | TGTGCCAGCAGCCAAGAGCTCAAGCTCGATGGCTACACCTTC | CASSQELKLDGYTF
TRBJ1-6 | . | TRBV5-6 | . | TGTGCCAGCAGCTTGGGGCAGGCCCTCCACTTT | CASSLGQALHF
TRBJ2-2 | . | TRBV28 | TRBD2 | TGTGCCAGCAGTTTCAGCGGGGAACCGAACACCGGGGAGCTGTTTTTT | CASSFSGEPNTGELFF
TRBJ2-7 | . | TRBV3-1 | . | TGTGCCAGCAGCCAAGTTTCCTACGAGCAGTACTTC | CASSQVSYEQYF
TRBJ2-1 | . | TRBV3-1 | . | TGTGCCAGCAGCCCTATGGGGGGGGCCGGATATGAGCAGTTCTTC | CASSPMGGAGYEQFF
TRBJ2-5 | . | TRBV9 | . | TGTGCCAGCAGCGACCGGACGCTAGAGGGGGAGACCCAGTACTTC | CASSDRTLEGETQYF
TRBJ2-7 | . | TRBV27 | TRBD1 | TGTGCCAGCAGGATGGGACAGGGAGGTCAGCACGAGCAGTACTTC | CASRMGQGGQHEQYF
TRBJ1-1 | . | TRBV12-3/TRBV12-4 | . | TGTGCCAGCAGCCCCTCGACAGTGAACACTGAAGCTTTCTTT | CASSPSTVNTEAFF
TRBJ1-2 | . | TRBV4-1 | . | TGCGCCAGCAGCCGACAAGAAGGGGTGGAGTTGGGCTACACCTTC | CASSRQEGVELGYTF
TRBJ2-7 | . | TRBV12-5 | TRBD1 | TGTGCTAGTGTTACCGGGACAGTCCCTTACGAGCAGTACTTC | CASVTGTVPYEQYF
TRBJ1-5 | . | TRBV12-3/TRBV12-4 | . | TGTGCCAGCAGCCGTGATCAGCCCCAGCATTTT | CASSRDQPQHF
TRBJ2-2 | . | TRBV12-3/TRBV12-4 | TRBD2 | TGTGCCAGCAGTTCCCTAGCGGGAAAGGACACCGGGGAGCTGTTTTTT | CASSSLAGKDTGELFF
TRBJ2-2 | . | TRBV24-1 | TRBD1 | TGTGCCACCAGTGATTTGGACAGGGACACCGGGGAGCTGTTTTTT | CATSDLDRDTGELFF
TRBJ2-3 | . | TRBV12-3/TRBV12-4 | TRBD2 | TGTGCCAGCAACTCATTCCGAACTAGCGGGCGCACAGATACGCAGTATTTT | CASNSFRTSGRTDTQYF
TRBJ2-7 | once | TRBV5-1 | . | TGCGCCAGCAGCTCGGTGAGGGCAGGGGACTACGAGCAGTACTTC | CASSSVRAGDYEQYF
TRBJ1-2 | once | TRBV5-6 | . | TGTGCCAGCAGCCCGAGGGTGACAGATGGCTACACCTTC | CASSPRVTDGYTF
TRBJ2-1 | once | TRBV27 | . | TGTGCCAGAGCTCCATGCGAGGTAGATAGCTCCTACAATGAGCAGTTCTTC | CARAPCEVDSSYNEQFF
TRBJ2-4 | . | TRBV6-1 | . | TGTGCCAGCTTAGAGGAACAGCTTCTACTAGCCAAAAACATTCAGTACTTC | CASLEEQLLLAKNIQYF
TRBJ1-5 | . | TRBV28 | . | TGTGCCAGCACCTGGGGGCCCAATCAGCCCCAGCATTTT | CASTWGPNQPQHF
TRBJ2-1 | . | TRBV29-1 | . | TGCAGCGTTGCGTCCAGGGCATACAATGAGCAGTTCTTC | CSVASRAYNEQFF
TRBJ1-5 | . | TRBV3-1 | . | TGTGCCAGCAGCCAAGATTCTGAAAGATATCAGCCCCAGCATTTT | CASSQDSERYQPQHF
TRBJ1-2 | . | TRBV29-1 | TRBD1 | TGCAGCGGTGGGACAGTCTATGGCTACACCTTC | CSGGTVYGYTF
TRBJ2-4 | . | TRBV15 | TRBD2 | TGTGCCACCAGCAGAGATTATCTGAGCGGGGGCCCAGTGGCCAAAAACATTCAGTACTTC | CATSRDYLSGGPVAKNIQYF
TRBJ2-5 | . | TRBV3-1 | . | TGTGCCAGCAGCCAAGCAGGGGCGGAGACCCAGTACTTC | CASSQAGAETQYF
TRBJ2-3 | . | TRBV20-1 | TRBD1 | TGCAGTGCTACCATCTTCGGGACAGGGAATACGCAGTATTTT | CSATIFGTGNTQYF
TRBJ2-3 | . | TRBV29-1 | . | TGCAGCACCAAAAAAAGAACTAGCACAGATACGCAGTATTTT | CSTKKRTSTDTQYF
TRBJ1-2 | . | TRBV4-1 | TRBD1 | TGCGCCAGCAGCCAGGTTGCGGGACAGAAGAACTATGGCTACACCTTC | CASSQVAGQKNYGYTF
TRBJ1-1 | . | TRBV29-1 | . | TGCAGCGTTGAATTAGCAGGGAAATCGAACACTGAAGCTTTCTTT | CSVELAGKSNTEAFF
TRBJ2-3 | . | TRBV20-1 | TRBD2 | TGCAGTGCTAGGACTAGCGGGGGGTTGGGCACAGATACGCAGTATTTT | CSARTSGGLGTDTQYF
TRBJ2-7 | . | TRBV18 | . | TGTGCCAGCTCACCGAGGCAGGGTGCCCACGAGCAGTACTTC | CASSPRQGAHEQYF
TRBJ2-1 | once | TRBV12-3/TRBV12-4 | . | TGTGCCAGCAGTTCCCCGGGGGGAAGGGGGAATGAGCAGTTCTTC | CASSSPGGRGNEQFF
TRBJ1-2 | once | TRBV12-3/TRBV12-4 | . | TGTGCCAGCACTCGGGAGTATGGCTACACCTTC | CASTREYGYTF
TRBJ1-2 | . | TRBV27 | TRBD1 | TGTGCCAGCAGTTCCGGGGACAGAGGGGGAAACTATGGCTACACCTTC | CASSSGDRGGNYGYTF
TRBJ2-5 | . | TRBV7-3 | . | TGTGCCAGCAGCTTATCAGGAACCGGGTGGGAGACCCAGTACTTC | CASSLSGTGWETQYF
TRBJ2-3 | . | TRBV23-1 | TRBD1 | TGCGCCAGCAGTCAATCGTCGGGACAGCGCACAGATACGCAGTATTTT | CASSQSSGQRTDTQYF